Detailed here is one T cell receptor beta chain. J gave up 0 bases and V 3 bases, and 10 bases lay outside the gene matches. Germline V gives CDR1 SGHRS, CDR2 YFSETQ. This CDR3 region has 17 residues. This entry comes from a study of early stage breast cancer tumors. Repertoires were generated with immunoSEQ multiplex PCR, while TCRdb's copy carries only in-frame clones and drops some. The table records tens of thousands of clones, 75% to 85% of them present only once. The sample taken for sequencing was blood. The J gene is TRBJ1-1, the V gene TRBV5-1; TRBD1 matches at 8 bases. This receptor was taken from a person in their sixties with breast cancer. CDR3 loop: CASSSPVTGVMNTEAFF. In DNA form, the CDR3 reads TGCGCCAGCAGCTCCCCTGTGACAGGGGTCATGAACACTGAAGCTTTCTTT.